The 18 T cell receptor beta chains below come from one sample, sequenced in a study of Ad26.COV2.S vaccination and SARS-CoV-2 variants. Treatment reported: over 15 received Ad26.COV2.S at low or high dose, single or two shots; several received placebo; per-sample allocation not given. Sampling occurred on day 63 after the first vaccine or placebo injection. Profiling relied on immunoSEQ multiplex PCR, and the TCRdb table lists in-frame clones only, not all of them. The sample includes hundreds of thousands of clones, roughly 90% seen only once; the top ten take around 1.4%. This material consisted of peripheral blood, taken in a trial of Ad26.COV2.S vaccine versus placebo. These receptors were collected from a person aged 18-60 years who received the Ad26.COV2.S COVID-19 vaccine or a placebo.

The V gene is TRBV5-6, the J gene TRBJ2-7, with 9 bases aligning to TRBD1. The CDR3 covers 15 residues. Germline V CDR1 and CDR2: SGHDT, YYEEEE. V trimming: 2 bases; J trimming: 3 bases; junction bases outside the gene matches: 6. CDR3 in amino acids: CASSLTGGVYYEQYF. CDR3 in DNA: TGTGCCAGCAGCTTAACAGGGGGCGTATACTACGAGCAGTACTTC. Based on the CDR3 plus reference TRBV5-6 and TRBJ2-7, the full variable domain is DAGVTQSPTHLIKTRGQQVTLRCSPKSGHDTVSWYQQALGQGPQFIFQYYEEEERQRGNFPDRFSGHQFPNYSSELNVNALLLGDSALYLCASSLTGGVYYEQYFGPGTRLTVT.

The chain employs TRBV19 and TRBJ2-2; TRBD1 agrees at 10 bases. Trimming removed 7 bases from V and 4 bases from J; junction bases left unmatched: 12. This CDR3 comprises 17 residues. CDR1 and CDR2 from the germline V gene are LNHDA and SQIVND (reference sequence). The CDR3 spells CASIDRGLAWSTGELFF. CDR3 bases: TGTGCCAGTATAGACAGGGGGCTGGCTTGGAGCACCGGGGAGCTGTTTTTT.

This chain joins TRBV6-5 and TRBJ1-6; D gene uncertain. Between the trimmed V and J ends, which lost 0 bases and 3 bases, there was a span of 0 bases. Germline V CDR1 and CDR2: MNHEY, SVGAGI. There are 13 residues in the CDR3. The CDR3: CASSYSYNSPLHF. CDR3 nucleotide sequence: TGTGCCAGCAGTTACTCCTATAATTCACCCCTCCACTTT.

Comments on this clone: In the same sample, other DNA sequences code for this CDR3. This chain links TRBV12-3 or TRBV12-4 with TRBJ1-5; D is perhaps TRBD1 (5 bases). The V end was cut by 6 bases, the J end by 1 base, with 7 bases between. This CDR3 region has 13 residues. The CDR3 reads CASSRGSNQPQHF. CDR3 coding DNA: TGTGCCAGCAGCCGGGGCAGCAATCAGCCCCAGCATTTT.

CDR3 sequence: CASSIEVQTPSSYNSPLHF. The CDR3 nucleotides are TGTGCCAGTAGTATAGAGGTACAGACCCCTAGCTCCTATAATTCACCCCTCCACTTT. The genes are TRBV19 and TRBJ1-6; no clear D gene. Trimming took off 0 bases at V and 0 bases at J, with 15 bases between the two ends. CDR3 length: 19 residues. Germline-derived CDR1 and CDR2 are LNHDA and SQIVND (reference sequence).

V and J are TRBV5-6 and TRBJ2-3; D is possibly TRBD1 (5 bases). Between the trimmed V and J ends, which lost 4 bases and 6 bases, there was a span of 12 bases. CDR1 SGHDT and CDR2 YYEEEE come from the germline V gene. The CDR3 has 13 residues. CDR3 sequence reads: CASSAVWGDTQYF. CDR3 sequence (DNA): TGTGCCAGCAGCGCCGTTTGGGGCGATACGCAGTATTTT.

This chain joins TRBV28 and TRBJ2-7; 9 bases are shared with TRBD1. Unmatched junction bases numbered 7, after V lost 4 bases and J lost 3 bases. The CDR3 has 15 residues. The germline V gene encodes CDR1 MDHEN and CDR2 SYDVKM. The CDR3 spells CASSSPRGQGYEQYF. Here the CDR3 DNA reads TGTGCCAGCAGTTCCCCCCGGGGACAGGGCTACGAGCAGTACTTC.

The chain uses TRBV15 and TRBJ1-2, with D maybe TRBD1 (6 bases). The CDR3 is 16 residues long. Per germline, CDR1 LNHNV and CDR2 YYDKDF (reference sequence). Deletions cut 0 bases from V and 1 base from J, with 12 bases between. CDR3 region: CATSRDVDSVNYGYTF. DNA of the CDR3: TGTGCCACCAGCAGAGATGTGGACAGTGTTAACTATGGCTACACCTTC.

The chain carries TRBV5-1 and TRBJ2-5; D might be TRBD1 (5 bases). Trimming pared 4 bases from V and 4 bases from J, leaving 17 bases between. The CDR3 runs 15 residues. Looked up from germline, CDR1 is SGHRS and CDR2 is YFSETQ. CDR3: CASSVGQGLGETQYF. In nucleotides, the CDR3 is TGCGCCAGCAGCGTTGGGCAGGGCTTGGGAGAGACCCAGTACTTC.

The chain carries TRBV30 and TRBJ2-1; 7 bases line up with TRBD2. This CDR3 contains 14 residues. Germline CDR1 reads GTSNPN; CDR2 reads SVGIG (reference sequence). With V trimmed by 5 bases and J by 0 bases, 4 bases remained unmatched. The chain's CDR3 is CAWGAGSSYNEQFF. The CDR3, as DNA: TGTGCCTGGGGAGCGGGAAGCTCCTACAATGAGCAGTTCTTC.

The CDR3 DNA reads TGTGCCAGTAGTATTAGCGGAGAAGGGGCCGGGGAGCTGTTTTTT. Protein sequence: CASSISGEGAGELFF. The rearrangement uses TRBV19 and TRBJ2-2, with D perhaps TRBD2 (6 bases). In germline, CDR1 is LNHDA, CDR2 SQIVND (reference sequence). V lost 3 bases to trimming and J lost 6 bases, with 14 bases between them. CDR3 length equals 15 residues.

V is TRBV12-2 and J is TRBJ1-1; TRBD1, the D gene given by the table, was not confirmed from the DNA. TRBV12-2 is shown as a pseudogene. This CDR3 is 13 amino acids long. In DNA form, the CDR3 reads TGTGCAAGTCGCAATGGCATGAACACTGAAGCTTTCTTT. Encoded protein: CASRNGMNTEAFF.

Only one count was recorded for this clone. This chain uses TRBV6-2 or TRBV6-3 with TRBJ2-1; no clear D. The CDR3 runs to 12 residues. Between the trimmed V and J ends, which lost 4 bases and 4 bases, there was a span of 5 bases. The germline V gene has CDR1 MNHEY and CDR2 SVGEGT. The CDR3 bases are TGTGCCAGCAGTTTCCTTTACAATGAGCAGTTCTTC. Translating it yields CASSFLYNEQFF.

This chain joins TRBV10-2 and TRBJ2-1, with 8 bases aligning to TRBD2. The CDR3 covers 15 residues. J gave up 2 bases and V 3 bases, and 3 bases lay outside the gene matches. Germline V gene lookup returns CDR1 WSHSY and CDR2 SAAADI. Here the CDR3 DNA reads TGCGCCAGCAGTGAAAAGCGGGGGCCCTACAATGAGCAGTTCTTC. It encodes CASSEKRGPYNEQFF.

The genes are TRBV7-2 and TRBJ1-5; perhaps TRBD1 as D (5 bases). The CDR3 totals 15 residues. From germline, CDR1 is SGHTA and CDR2 FQGNSA. The germline V and J ends were trimmed by 1 base and 6 bases, with 13 bases remaining between them. CDR3 in amino acids: CASSLGAGIIQPQHF. The CDR3 DNA follows: TGTGCCAGCAGCTTAGGAGCAGGGATCATTCAGCCCCAGCATTTT.

The chain recombines TRBV19 with TRBJ2-4; 7 nucleotides align to TRBD1. The CDR3 covers 17 residues. V was pared by 10 bases and J by 1 base, with 16 bases of the junction left unmatched. The germline V gene has CDR1 LNHDA and CDR2 SQIVND (reference sequence). The CDR3 is CAKRDSTLVEAKNIQYF. Written as DNA, the CDR3 is TGTGCCAAGAGGGACAGCACTCTTGTTGAGGCCAAAAACATTCAGTACTTC.

J is TRBJ1-2 and V is TRBV6-5; tentative D call: TRBD1 (6 bases). The CDR3 length is 12 residues. Germline V CDR1 and CDR2: MNHEY, SVGAGI. The V and J ends lost 5 bases and 7 bases respectively, with 11 bases between them. The CDR3 loop is CASSNLGGGYTF. As DNA, the CDR3 is TGTGCCAGCAGTAACCTAGGGGGTGGCTACACCTTC.

The gene calls are TRBV7-6 and TRBJ2-7, with D perhaps matching TRBD2 (7 bases). Germline lookup yields CDR1 SGHVS and CDR2 FNYEAQ. This CDR3 has 14 amino acids. The ends were cut back, 0 bases at V and 5 bases at J, with 11 bases in the middle. CDR3 DNA sequence: TGTGCCAGCAGCTTAGCGGGGGGGCGGGACGAGCAGTACTTC. Its translation: CASSLAGGRDEQYF.